The 14 T cell receptor beta chains below were found in one sample sequenced in a study of shared clonotypes between healthy human individuals. TCRdb's copy holds only in-frame clones and misses some; the assay was immunoSEQ multiplex PCR. The table records some 1.4 million clones, approximately 97% of them present only once. Sequenced sample: naive CD4+ T cells sorted from blood. Subset meaning: CD45RA+ positively selected. These receptors originate from a man aged 30 to 39 in good health.

This chain connects TRBV7-2 to TRBJ1-2; TRBD1 is a possible D gene (5 bases). Trimming took 5 bases from V and 6 from J, leaving 13 bases between them. Germline V gene lookup returns CDR1 SGHTA and CDR2 FQGNSA. The CDR3 totals 13 residues. CDR3 coding DNA: TGTGCCAGCAGCCTCAGCCGGGACCATGGCTACACCTTC. It specifies CASSLSRDHGYTF.

The CDR3 nucleotides read TGTGCCAGCCGGACAGGAAAAGAGACCCAGTACTTC. Translating gives CASRTGKETQYF. V and J are TRBV19 and TRBJ2-5, with 7 bases lining up with TRBD1. This CDR3 has 12 amino acids. Germline V gene lookup returns CDR1 LNHDA and CDR2 SQIVND (reference sequence). With V trimmed by 9 bases and J by 3 bases, 4 bases remained unmatched.

This clone appeared a single time. The same CDR3 is also encoded by other DNA sequences in this sample. The chain carries TRBV9 and TRBJ2-5; D ambiguous. Trimming stripped 0 bases from V and 5 bases from J, with 8 bases between. The germline V gene has CDR1 SGDLS and CDR2 YYNGEE. The length of the CDR3 is 13 residues. CDR3 in DNA: TGTGCCAGCAGCGTAGGGGTGAGGGAGACCCAGTACTTC. Translating gives CASSVGVRETQYF.

The gene calls are TRBV4-1 and TRBJ1-3; D is unresolved. The V gene's germline CDR1 is MGHRA and CDR2 YSYEKL. Trimming shortened V by 1 base and J by 4 bases, and 11 bases separated the two germline ends. There are 15 residues in the CDR3. The CDR3: CASSQVGSPGNTIYF. CDR3 DNA sequence: TGCGCCAGCAGCCAAGTAGGCAGTCCAGGAAACACCATATATTTT.

This clone was seen once. V is TRBV4-1 and J is TRBJ2-3; D is unclear. The CDR3 extends over 15 amino acids. Trimming left V 5 bases short and J 0 bases short, with 12 bases between. The germline CDR1 and CDR2 sequences are MGHRA and YSYEKL. For the CDR3, the DNA is TGCGCCAGCAGCACAAGCATTCCTAGCACAGATACGCAGTATTTT. Translated, it gives CASSTSIPSTDTQYF.

The rearrangement links TRBV6-5 to TRBJ2-1; 7 bases map to TRBD1. V lost 6 bases to trimming and J lost 6 bases; unmatched junction nucleotides: 2. Per the germline V gene, CDR1 is MNHEY and CDR2 is SVGAGI. This CDR3 has 12 amino acids. CDR3 in amino acids: CASSGTVNEQFF. The CDR3, as DNA: TGTGCCAGCAGCGGGACAGTCAATGAGCAGTTCTTC.

The chain joins TRBV18 to TRBJ2-1; a weak D match, TRBD1 (6 bases). Germline CDR1 and CDR2: KGHSH and LQKENI. V dropped 0 bases and J dropped 6 bases, with 12 bases sitting between them. This CDR3 comprises 15 residues. DNA of the CDR3: TGTGCCAGCTCACCACCGGGACAAGGGTTCAATGAGCAGTTCTTC. It encodes CASSPPGQGFNEQFF.

J is TRBJ2-2 and V is TRBV19; 11 positions agree with TRBD2. The V segment lost 1 base and the J segment 6 bases; nucleotides outside the gene matches: 10. The CDR3 spans 18 residues. Per germline, CDR1 LNHDA and CDR2 SQIVND (reference sequence). DNA for the CDR3: TGTGCCAGTAGTATAGCGCCGACTAGCGGGAAAGTCTCCGGGGAGCTGTTTTTT. Protein: CASSIAPTSGKVSGELFF. The whole variable domain, filled in from reference TRBV19 and TRBJ2-2, reads DGGITQSPKYLFRKEGQNVTLSCEQNLNHDAMYWYRQDPGQGLRLIYYSQIVNDFQKGDIAEGYSVSREKKESFPLTVTSAQKNPTAFYLCASSIAPTSGKVSGELFFGEGSRLTVL.

The V gene is TRBV10-3, the J gene TRBJ1-2, with 7 bases lining up with TRBD1. V shed 4 bases, J shed 8 bases, and the junction held 19 bases outside the gene matches. This CDR3 is built from 17 residues. Germline CDR1 and CDR2: ENHRY and SYGVKD. This CDR3 is CAISGLVTYRGPEGYTF. In DNA, the CDR3 is TGTGCCATCAGTGGGTTAGTTACATATAGGGGGCCGGAAGGCTACACCTTC.

The chain combines TRBV5-4 with TRBJ2-6; D gene ambiguous. Germline CDR1 SGHNT, CDR2 YYREEE (reference sequence). The CDR3 loop spans 16 amino acids. Trimming removed 4 bases from V and 0 bases from J, with 11 bases in between. The CDR3 DNA is TGTGCCAGCAGCCGATGCGTGGGCTCTGGGGCCAACGTCCTGACTTTC. Translated, it gives CASSRCVGSGANVLTF.

A single count supports this clone. The chain combines TRBV5-6 with TRBJ2-1, with TRBD1 identical over 9 bases. V dropped 4 bases and J dropped 3; count of bases not matched to a gene: 5. Germline lookup yields CDR1 SGHDT and CDR2 YYEEEE. This CDR3 is built from 15 residues. The CDR3 nucleotides are TGTGCCAGCAGCCCGGACAGGGGAATCTACAATGAGCAGTTCTTC. Protein sequence: CASSPDRGIYNEQFF.

This chain uses TRBV6-5 with TRBJ2-3; TRBD2 matches 7 bases. The germline CDR1 and CDR2 sequences are MNHEY and SVGAGI. The V segment lost 2 bases and the J segment 5 bases; nucleotides outside the gene matches: 7. The CDR3 is 15 amino acids. The DNA for the CDR3 is TGTGCCAGCAGTTACGGGGTCAGGGAGGGAGATACGCAGTATTTT. Translating it yields CASSYGVREGDTQYF.

The chain uses TRBV28 and TRBJ2-7; D is perhaps TRBD1 or TRBD2 (5 bases each). The CDR3 covers 16 residues. Per germline, CDR1 MDHEN and CDR2 SYDVKM. The ends were cut back, 2 bases at V and 0 bases at J, with 14 bases in the middle. DNA for the CDR3: TGTGCCAGCAGTTTAATGGGGACGGCTACCTCCTACGAGCAGTACTTC. Amino acid sequence: CASSLMGTATSYEQYF.

The sample holds a few counts of this clone. The chain combines TRBV4-3 with TRBJ2-3; TRBD2 matches 11 bases. Germline loops: CDR1 LGHNA, CDR2 YSLEER. The CDR3 sequence is 16 residues long. V lost 0 bases and J lost 6; bases outside the gene matches: 5. The CDR3: CASSQELAGDFDTQYF. The CDR3 DNA follows: TGCGCCAGCAGCCAAGAACTAGCGGGAGACTTTGATACGCAGTATTTT.